A selection of T cell receptor beta chains follows, all from one sample in a study of cytomegalovirus exposure and HLA in healthy donors. Here immunoSEQ multiplex PCR was the method, and the copy in TCRdb shows in-frame clones only, minus some. The sample lists 80,000 or so clones, over 60% occurring once. Specimen: PBMCs. All receptors derive from a male donor in good health and CMV-seropositive. The CDR3 runs from the conserved cysteine through the conserved F or W. Fields, in order: J gene, D gene, clone size, V gene, CDR3 DNA, CDR3 protein. D genes are given only for firm matches. The listing skips clone size in some rows; elsewhere it reads once, few, many or a size class.

>TRBJ2-5|-|-|TRBV19
TGTGCCAGTAGTTTCCCCAGGGAGACCCAGTACTTC
CASSFPRETQYF
>TRBJ2-1|-|-|TRBV5-6
TGTGCCAGCGTGGGAGGACGCTCCTACAATGAGCAGTTCTTC
CASVGGRSYNEQFF
>TRBJ2-3|TRBD2|-|TRBV4-2
TGTGCCAGCAGCCGAGGGATGGCGGGAGGTCGCACAGATACGCAGTATTTT
CASSRGMAGGRTDTQYF
>TRBJ2-1|TRBD2|-|TRBV7-3
TGTGCCAGCAGCGAACGACTAGCCTCCTACAATGAGCAGTTCTTC
CASSERLASYNEQFF
>TRBJ2-5|-|once|TRBV9
TGTGCCAGCAGCACCACCCCCCGGGGTGTTGAAGAGACCCAGTACTTC
CASSTTPRGVEETQYF
>TRBJ2-3|TRBD2|-|TRBV7-2
TGTGCCAGCAGCTTCCCCCTCCCCCCGGCGGGGGGGCCCGATACGCAGTATTTT
CASSFPLPPAGGPDTQYF
>TRBJ2-5|TRBD1|-|TRBV27
TGTGCCAGCAGTCCAAAGATAGACAGGGGCCCAGAGACCCAGTACTTC
CASSPKIDRGPETQYF
>TRBJ2-7|TRBD2|-|TRBV12-5
TGTGCTAGTGGTTTTCGGGTCCCACTAGCGAGAGGCTCCTACGAGCAGTACTTC
CASGFRVPLARGSYEQYF
>TRBJ2-7|TRBD1|-|TRBV7-8
TGTGCCAGCAGCTTAAGGACAGGGACCCACGAGCAGTACTTC
CASSLRTGTHEQYF
>TRBJ1-1|TRBD1|-|TRBV6-5
TGTGCCAGCAGTTTTACAGGGGGGAACACTGAAGCTTTCTTT
CASSFTGGNTEAFF
>TRBJ2-3|TRBD2|once|TRBV5-4
TGTGCCAGCAGCTTGGGGGCAGCGGGAGGGCCCGGCGATACGCAGTATTTT
CASSLGAAGGPGDTQYF
>TRBJ2-3|-|-|TRBV5-1
TGCGCCAGCAGCTTCCGACAGGCTGTAGCAGATACGCAGTATTTT
CASSFRQAVADTQYF
>TRBJ1-2|-|-|TRBV27
TGTGCCAGCAGCCGCCAGGGGAAAGACGGAACTAACTATGGCTACACCTTC
CASSRQGKDGTNYGYTF
>TRBJ1-5|-|-|TRBV4-2
TGTGCCAGCAGCCAGAGAATTAATCAGCCCCAGCATTTT
CASSQRINQPQHF
>TRBJ1-2|-|-|TRBV6-5
TGTGCCAGCAGCCCTGTGCAGGGAGGCTATGGCTACACCTTC
CASSPVQGGYGYTF
>TRBJ2-1|-|few|TRBV30
TGTGCCTGGAGTGTCAAGCGAGGGGGTGCGTTCTTC
CAWSVKRGGAFF
>TRBJ2-2|-|-|TRBV7-9
TGTGCCAGCGGCCCCCAGGGGTACACCGGGGAGCTGTTTTTT
CASGPQGYTGELFF
>TRBJ2-4|-|few|TRBV6-6
TGTGCCAGCAGCGATGGGACATCAAGAGGAAACATTCAGTACTTC
CASSDGTSRGNIQYF